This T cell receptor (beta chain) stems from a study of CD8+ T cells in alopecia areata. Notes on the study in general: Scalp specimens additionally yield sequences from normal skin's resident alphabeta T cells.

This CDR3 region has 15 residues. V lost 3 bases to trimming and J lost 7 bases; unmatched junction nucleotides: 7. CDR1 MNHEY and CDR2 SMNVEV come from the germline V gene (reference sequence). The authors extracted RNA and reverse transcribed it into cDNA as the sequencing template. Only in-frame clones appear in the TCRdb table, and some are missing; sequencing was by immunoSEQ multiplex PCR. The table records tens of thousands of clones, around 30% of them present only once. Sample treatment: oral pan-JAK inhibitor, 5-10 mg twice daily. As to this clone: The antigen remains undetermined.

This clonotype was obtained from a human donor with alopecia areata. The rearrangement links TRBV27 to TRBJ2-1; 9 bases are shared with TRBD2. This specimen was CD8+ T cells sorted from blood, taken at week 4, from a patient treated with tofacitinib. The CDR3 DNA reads TGTGCCAGCAGTTTCGGGGCGGGAGGGTTTAATGAGCAGTTCTTC. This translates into CASSFGAGGFNEQFF.